The clone carrying this TCR beta chain was seen a few times. Germline V gene lookup returns CDR1 LGHDT and CDR2 YNNKEL (reference sequence). The CDR3 covers 14 residues. V lost 1 base and J 5 bases, leaving 8 bases between the germline ends. The data stem from a study of blood T cell repertoires in COVID-19. The protocol was immunoSEQ multiplex PCR, while the TCRdb copy is restricted to in-frame clones and leaves out a portion. This table holds approximately 240,000 clones, around 84% found once. The receptor was derived from a woman over 75 with active or convalescent COVID-19. The chain recombines TRBV3-1 (or the pseudogene TRBV3-2) with TRBJ2-2; tentatively, D is TRBD2 (5 bases). Sequencing used peripheral blood. The CDR3 coding sequence is TGTGCCAGCAGCCAAGTAACGGGAACCGGGGAGCTGTTTTTT. It is translated as CASSQVTGTGELFF.